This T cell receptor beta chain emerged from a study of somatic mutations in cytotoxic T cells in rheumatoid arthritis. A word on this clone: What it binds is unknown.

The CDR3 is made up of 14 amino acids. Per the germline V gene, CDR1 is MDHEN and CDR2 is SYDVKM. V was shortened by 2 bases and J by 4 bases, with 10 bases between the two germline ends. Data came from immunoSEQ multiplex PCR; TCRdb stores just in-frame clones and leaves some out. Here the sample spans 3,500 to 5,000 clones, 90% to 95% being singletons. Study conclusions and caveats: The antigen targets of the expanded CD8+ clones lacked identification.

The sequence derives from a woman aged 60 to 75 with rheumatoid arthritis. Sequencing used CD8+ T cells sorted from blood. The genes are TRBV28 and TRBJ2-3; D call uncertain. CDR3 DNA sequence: TGTGCCAGCAGTTTAGTGATAGATTCAGATACGCAGTATTTT. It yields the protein CASSLVIDSDTQYF.